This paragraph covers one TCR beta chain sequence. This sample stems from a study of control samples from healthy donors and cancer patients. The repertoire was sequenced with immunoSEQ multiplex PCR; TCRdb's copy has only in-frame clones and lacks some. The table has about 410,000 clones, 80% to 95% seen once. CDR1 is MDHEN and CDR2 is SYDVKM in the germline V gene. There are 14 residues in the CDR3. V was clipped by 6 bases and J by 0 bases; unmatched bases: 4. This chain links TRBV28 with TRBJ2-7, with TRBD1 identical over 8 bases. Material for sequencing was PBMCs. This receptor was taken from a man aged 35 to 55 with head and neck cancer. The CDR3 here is CASSPGGYSYEQYF. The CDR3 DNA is TGTGCCAGCAGCCCAGGGGGCTACTCCTACGAGCAGTACTTC.